This T cell receptor beta chain is drawn from a study of shared clonotypes between healthy human individuals. The overall study: CD4 naive and memory got three plates each, CD8 naive two, CD8 memory one.

Clones were read by immunoSEQ multiplex PCR, and TCRdb kept only the in-frame ones, dropping some. The repertoire has about 230,000 clones, just over 65% of them found once; the top ten carry 11%. In this sample, this clone turned up a few times. V shed 7 bases, J shed 4 bases, and the junction held 14 bases outside the gene matches. This CDR3 has 17 amino acids. Germline CDR1 reads SNHLY; CDR2 reads FYNNEI. The chain recombines TRBV2 with TRBJ2-1, with 9 bases matching TRBD1. The sequence was obtained from a man aged 25-45 years in good health. Material: memory CD4+ T cells sorted from blood. Regarding subset: CD45RA-negative fraction. CDR3 coding DNA: TGTGCCAGCACCCCGGGACAGGGAAGGGGTACGTACAATGAGCAGTTCTTC. It specifies CASTPGQGRGTYNEQFF.